The 10 T cell receptor beta chains listed next were all sequenced from one sample in a study of T cell responses to AZD1222 COVID-19 vaccine (dated by TCRdb to about 2021). The library relied on the immunoSEQ multiplex PCR assay. TCRdb stores this immuneACCESS table with in-frame sequences only. Part of the clones is absent; in the studies checked, under half of the shortfall reflects unresolved V genes, and no reason is known for the rest. The sample contains 150,000 to 180,000 clones, about nine tenths of them found a single time. The leading ten clones occupy 15% to 20% of the sample. Interpreted using the paper, the time point label stands for: baseline before first vaccination. The sequenced sample was peripheral blood, obtained on day 0 of AZD1222 vaccination. The receptor set was obtained from an adult in good health.

The chain carries TRBV7-9 and TRBJ2-5; tentatively, D is TRBD1 (6 bases). The germline V gene has CDR1 SEHNR and CDR2 FQNEAQ (reference sequence). The germline V and J ends were trimmed by 0 bases and 5 bases, with 16 bases remaining between them. There are 16 residues in the CDR3. The DNA for the CDR3 is TGTGCCAGCAGCTTAGCAAAACAGGGCCCAGGGGAGACCCAGTACTTC. Amino acid sequence: CASSLAKQGPGETQYF. Using reference TRBV7-9 and TRBJ2-5 for the parts outside the CDR3, the full variable domain is DTGVSQNPRHKITKRGQNVTFRCDPISEHNRLYWYRQTLGQGPEFLTYFQNEAQLEKSRLLSDRFSAERPKGSFSTLEIQRTEQGDSAMYLCASSLAKQGPGETQYFGPGTRLLVL.

The chain is built from TRBV5-1 and TRBJ2-5; 8 bases agree with TRBD1. Germline V CDR1 and CDR2: SGHRS, YFSETQ. The CDR3 loop spans 15 amino acids. J was trimmed by 6 bases and V by 2 bases; bases with no gene match: 9. CDR3 region: CASSFDRGIRQTQYF. The CDR3 DNA sequence: TGCGCCAGCAGCTTCGACAGGGGAATAAGACAGACCCAGTACTTC.

CDR3 sequence (DNA): TGTGCCAGCAGCTCGGGGTCCTACTCCTACAATGAGCAGTTCTTC. It specifies CASSSGSYSYNEQFF. V and J are TRBV11-1 and TRBJ2-1; TRBD2 might be the D (5 bases). This CDR3 is 15 amino acids long. Germline V gene sequence: CDR1 SGHAT, CDR2 FQDESV (reference sequence). V dropped 4 bases and J dropped 0 bases, with 10 bases sitting between them.

The V gene is TRBV14, the J gene TRBJ1-1; D remains ambiguous. Germline CDR1 reads SGHDN; CDR2 reads FVKESK. The CDR3 consists of 15 residues. V shed 4 bases and J shed 2 bases, with 14 bases lying between them. The CDR3 DNA reads as TGTGCCAGCAGCCGCTACCTGGGAGTCAACACTGAAGCTTTCTTT. This encodes CASSRYLGVNTEAFF. Full variable domain (missing parts from reference TRBV14 and TRBJ1-1): EAGVTQFPSHSVIEKGQTVTLRCDPISGHDNLYWYRRVMGKEIKFLLHFVKESKQDESGMPNNRFLAERTGGTYSTLKVQPAELEDSGVYFCASSRYLGVNTEAFFGQGTRLTVV.

J is TRBJ2-3 and V is TRBV5-1; TRBD2 aligns across 13 bases. CDR1 and CDR2 from the germline V gene are SGHRS and YFSETQ. CDR3 size: 15 residues. V lost 4 bases, J lost 6 bases, and 5 bases stayed unmatched. The CDR3 reads CASSPGLAGDDTQYF. The CDR3 bases are TGCGCCAGCAGCCCCGGACTAGCGGGAGACGATACGCAGTATTTT.

The chain recombines TRBV5-6 with TRBJ1-6, with 8 bases lining up with TRBD1. CDR3 length: 14 amino acids. The germline CDR1 and CDR2 sequences are SGHDT and YYEEEE. Losses at the gene ends were 5 bases for V and 9 bases for J; bases not matched to a gene: 7. In DNA form, the CDR3 reads TGTGCCAGCAGGTCACAGGGGGTGAGTTCACCCCTCCACTTT. Translation gives CASRSQGVSSPLHF. The full variable domain, in which reference TRBV5-6 and TRBJ1-6 provide the parts outside the CDR3, is DAGVTQSPTHLIKTRGQQVTLRCSPKSGHDTVSWYQQALGQGPQFIFQYYEEEERQRGNFPDRFSGHQFPNYSSELNVNALLLGDSALYLCASRSQGVSSPLHFGNGTRLTVT.

The chain employs TRBV5-1 and TRBJ1-5; D is uncertain. Germline loops: CDR1 SGHRS, CDR2 YFSETQ. CDR3 length equals 15 residues. V was trimmed by 4 bases and J by 3 bases, leaving 14 bases between them. CDR3 DNA sequence: TGCGCCAGCAGCCCCGGGAAGGGCACCAATCAGCCCCAGCATTTT. This sequence encodes CASSPGKGTNQPQHF.

J is TRBJ1-1 and V is TRBV19; D is undetermined. Germline CDR1 and CDR2: LNHDA and SQIVND (reference sequence). This CDR3 has 13 amino acids. Trimming took 5 bases from V and 6 from J, leaving 13 bases between them. The CDR3 protein is CASSLQVVSEAFF. The CDR3 DNA reads as TGTGCCAGTAGTCTCCAGGTAGTATCTGAAGCTTTCTTT.

The sample holds one count of this clone. The chain combines TRBV28 with TRBJ1-1, with 9 positions matching TRBD1. This CDR3 has 16 residues. The V and J ends lost 1 base and 5 bases, in that order; junction bases with no gene match: 8. Germline V CDR1 and CDR2: MDHEN, SYDVKM. This CDR3 reads CASSLSTGTGLTEAFF. CDR3 sequence (DNA): TGTGCCAGCAGTTTATCAACCGGGACAGGGCTTACTGAAGCTTTCTTT.

The V gene is TRBV5-4, the J gene TRBJ1-6; 10 bases fit TRBD1. Germline V CDR1 and CDR2: SGHNT, YYREEE (reference sequence). This CDR3 has 18 residues. The V and J ends lost 3 bases and 5 bases, in that order; junction bases with no gene match: 11. This CDR3 is CASSSTGQGSHHNSPLHF. The CDR3 bases are TGTGCCAGCAGCTCCACGGGACAGGGGTCCCACCATAATTCACCCCTCCACTTT.